This T cell receptor beta chain was sequenced in a study of OX40 agonist ivuxolimab in advanced cancers. Some clones are missing from TCRdb's copy, which holds only in-frame ones; the method was immunoSEQ multiplex PCR. The sample lists about 68,000 clones, about 83% occurring once. In the case of this clone: Its specificity is unknown.

V dropped 5 bases and J dropped 6; count of bases not matched to a gene: 10. CDR1 is KGHSH, CDR2 LQKENI, per germline. This CDR3 contains 14 residues. Study-level points and caveats: Not determined was the antigen specificity of the expanded peripheral T cells. Normalized expansion of T-cell clones was also low for some nonresponders. Expanded clones tended on average to be more numerous among CD8+ T cells than CD4+. Dosing at 0.1 to 3.0 mg/kg was accompanied by clonal expansion of CD4+ and CD8+ blood T cells by week 6.

The receptor was isolated from an adult with an advanced solid tumor such as melanoma, head and neck, liver or kidney cancer. The chain links TRBV18 to TRBJ2-7; 7 bases fit TRBD1. The sequencing used CD4+ or CD8+ T cells sorted from blood, collected in a trial of the OX40 agonist ivuxolimab. The CDR3 nucleotides are TGTGCCAGCTCATCAGACAGGGTTAGGAGCGAGCAGTACTTC. Translated: CASSSDRVRSEQYF.